The present T cell receptor (beta chain) was sequenced within a study of cytomegalovirus exposure and HLA in healthy donors. This clone occurred once. Use of 60 Vbeta and 13 Jbeta primers characterized the PCR. Sequenced by immunoSEQ multiplex PCR; TCRdb stores in-frame clones only, minus some. The table shows roughly 200,000 clones, with over 75% occurring only once. This clonotype was obtained from a woman aged 45-65 years in good health and CMV-seronegative. Sequencing used PBMCs.

CDR3 sequence: CASSRVANSNQPQHF. The CDR3 DNA sequence: TGTGCCAGTAGTCGGGTCGCCAATAGCAATCAGCCCCAGCATTTT. The V call is TRBV19, the J call TRBJ1-5; D is ambiguous. CDR3 size: 15 residues. Germline V gene data show CDR1 as LNHDA and CDR2 as SQIVND (reference sequence). V was shortened by 5 bases and J by 0 bases, with 11 bases between the two germline ends.